This is a list of T cell receptor beta chains from one sample in a study of blood T cell repertoires in COVID-19. TCRdb's copy holds only in-frame clones and misses some; the assay was immunoSEQ multiplex PCR. The sample shows fewer than 200,000 clones, 70% to 90% of them seen only once. Sequencing used peripheral blood. These receptors were taken from a man aged 60 to 75 with active or convalescent COVID-19. Each CDR3 is given with its conserved first and last residue. The D gene is left open where the match is weak. The size field is filled for only some rows; it gives once, few, many or a size class.

>TRBJ1-2|TRBV19|.|TRBD1
CASSRTGNSYGYTF
TGTGCCAGTAGTAGGACAGGGAATTCCTATGGCTACACCTTC
>TRBJ2-1|TRBV6-4|few|TRBD2
CASSDSGGGSNEQFF
TGTGCCAGCAGTGACTCCGGGGGGGGGAGCAATGAGCAGTTCTTC
>TRBJ1-5|TRBV6-1|.|TRBD1
CASSDRGGNQPQHF
TGTGCCAGCAGTGACAGGGGGGGCAATCAGCCCCAGCATTTT
>TRBJ2-6|TRBV2|.|.
CASSDAGVGANVLTF
TGTGCCAGCAGTGACGCAGGGGTCGGGGCCAACGTCCTGACTTTC
>TRBJ1-6|TRBV4-1|.|.
CASSQDGQPDSPLHF
TGCGCCAGCAGCCAAGATGGACAGCCGGATTCACCCCTCCACTTT
>TRBJ2-2|TRBV5-1|.|.
CASSSLGAGSTGELFF
TGCGCCAGCAGCTCCTTGGGGGCGGGTTCTACCGGGGAGCTGTTTTTT
>TRBJ1-1|TRBV6-5|once|.
CASTGFFDTEAFF
TGTGCCAGCACCGGGTTTTTCGACACTGAAGCTTTCTTT
>TRBJ1-4|TRBV18|.|TRBD1
CASSPYKGAQGKLFF
TGTGCCAGCTCACCCTACAAGGGGGCGCAAGGAAAACTGTTTTTT
>TRBJ2-7|TRBV5-1|.|TRBD1
CASSLGPQGDEQYF
TGCGCCAGCAGCTTGGGGCCGCAGGGGGACGAGCAGTACTTC
>TRBJ2-1|TRBV29-1|.|.
CSADGSERRIQFF
TGCAGCGCCGACGGGTCTGAACGACGGATTCAGTTCTTC
>TRBJ2-5|TRBV9|.|TRBD2
CASSGSGTSGPYETQYF
TGTGCCAGCAGCGGGTCCGGGACTAGCGGTCCTTATGAGACCCAGTACTTC
>TRBJ1-1|TRBV2|.|.
CASSLNTEAFF
TGTGCCAGCAGCCTAAACACTGAAGCTTTCTTT
>TRBJ1-3|TRBV21-1|.|.
CASSKITGFTPRASGNTIYF
TGTGCCAGCAGCAAAATTACAGGATTTACCCCCCGAGCGTCTGGAAACACCATATATTTT
>TRBJ2-7|TRBV2|.|TRBD1
CASRYDREGAQYF
TGTGCCAGCAGGTACGACAGGGAAGGGGCGCAGTACTTC
>TRBJ2-2|TRBV6-5|.|.
CASRTPLGNTGELFF
TGTGCCAGCAGGACACCTCTGGGGAACACCGGGGAGCTGTTTTTT
>TRBJ2-3|TRBV19|.|.
CASKNLGLGTSRTTDTQYF
TGTGCCAGTAAAAACCTGGGGTTGGGAACTAGCAGGACCACAGATACGCAGTATTTT
>TRBJ2-5|TRBV3-1/TRBV3-2|.|TRBD2
CASSRLAGGETQYF
TGTGCCAGCAGCCGACTAGCGGGTGGGGAGACCCAGTACTTC
>TRBJ2-1|TRBV5-1|.|TRBD2
CASSRTGTSGDNEQFF
TGCGCCAGCAGCCGTACCGGGACTAGCGGAGACAATGAGCAGTTCTTC
>TRBJ1-6|TRBV13|.|.
CASSPKTGNSPLHF
TGTGCCAGCAGCCCTAAGACGGGGAATTCACCCCTCCACTTT
>TRBJ1-6|TRBV5-1|.|TRBD1
CATKRDSLSNSPLHF
TGCGCCACCAAAAGGGACAGCCTTTCTAATTCACCCCTCCACTTT
>TRBJ2-5|TRBV4-2|.|TRBD2
CASSQGTTSVETQYF
TGTGCCAGCAGCCAAGGGACGACTAGCGTGGAGACCCAGTACTTC
>TRBJ1-6|TRBV24-1|.|.
CATSAQGGTPGRTYNSPLHF
TGTGCCACCAGCGCCCAGGGCGGGACCCCCGGGAGGACCTATAATTCACCCCTCCACTTT
>TRBJ1-6|TRBV5-4|.|.
CASSPEWPNNSPLHF
TGTGCCAGCAGCCCGGAGTGGCCCAATAATTCACCCCTCCACTTT
>TRBJ2-7|TRBV19|.|.
CASSIAGASYEQYF
TGTGCCAGTAGTATAGCGGGTGCTTCCTACGAGCAGTACTTC
>TRBJ1-5|TRBV19|.|.
CASSIRVYNQPQHF
TGTGCCAGTAGTATCAGGGTCTACAATCAGCCCCAGCATTTT
>TRBJ2-1|TRBV7-2|.|TRBD2
CASSSPGTSGLNEQFF
TGTGCCAGCAGCTCTCCCGGGACTAGCGGCCTCAATGAGCAGTTCTTC
>TRBJ1-2|TRBV24-1|.|.
CATSEGDRGYTF
TGTGCCACCAGTGAGGGAGACCGTGGCTACACCTTC
>TRBJ1-1|TRBV2|.|.
CASRPNSVEAFF
TGTGCCAGCAGACCCAACAGTGTTGAAGCTTTCTTT
>TRBJ1-5|TRBV5-5|.|.
CASSLSGGPGANQPQHF
TGTGCCAGCAGCTTGTCGGGGGGGCCAGGGGCCAATCAGCCCCAGCATTTT
>TRBJ1-6|TRBV9|.|.
CASSQRQNNSPLHF
TGTGCCAGCAGTCAGAGACAGAATAATTCACCCCTCCACTTT
>TRBJ2-3|TRBV5-1|.|.
CASSLVVREDTQYF
TGCGCCAGCAGCTTGGTAGTCCGGGAAGATACGCAGTATTTT
>TRBJ1-1|TRBV14|.|TRBD1
CASAGTGNTEAFF
TGTGCCAGCGCCGGGACAGGGAACACTGAAGCTTTCTTT
>TRBJ1-3|TRBV4-1|.|.
CARRQAFSGNTIYF
TGCGCCAGGCGACAGGCTTTCTCTGGAAACACCATATATTTT
>TRBJ2-5|TRBV3-1/TRBV3-2|.|.
CASSQDLDSIETQYF
TGTGCCAGCAGCCAAGATCTGGACTCCATAGAGACCCAGTACTTC
>TRBJ2-5|TRBV5-1|.|.
CASSLALGVRETQYF
TGCGCCAGCAGCTTGGCCCTGGGCGTCCGAGAGACCCAGTACTTC
>TRBJ2-1|TRBV24-1|.|.
CATSDSSPLSEQFF
TGTGCCACCAGTGATTCAAGTCCTTTGAGTGAGCAGTTCTTC
>TRBJ1-2|TRBV27|.|TRBD1
CASSLTGIYGYTF
TGTGCCAGCAGTCTGACAGGGATCTATGGCTACACCTTC
>TRBJ1-6|TRBV4-1|.|.
CASSQDNRDDSPLHF
TGCGCCAGCAGCCAAGATAACAGGGACGATTCACCCCTCCACTTT
>TRBJ1-2|TRBV12-5|.|.
CASGLSIAGANYGYTF
TGTGCTAGTGGTTTGAGTATAGCAGGGGCTAACTATGGCTACACCTTC
>TRBJ1-6|TRBV11-2|.|.
CASSLQGFRSPLHF
TGTGCCAGCAGCTTACAGGGATTTCGTTCACCCCTCCACTTT
>TRBJ1-2|TRBV5-6|.|TRBD1
CASSLEGALPYTF
TGTGCCAGCAGCTTGGAGGGGGCGCTTCCCTACACCTTC
>TRBJ2-2|TRBV19|.|.
CASNKVSNTGELFF
TGTGCCAGTAATAAAGTTAGCAACACCGGGGAGCTGTTTTTT
>TRBJ2-3|TRBV30|.|.
CAWSPPSTFTDTQYF
TGTGCCTGGAGTCCCCCGAGTACGTTCACAGATACGCAGTATTTT
>TRBJ1-3|TRBV12-3/TRBV12-4|.|.
CASSFAGNTIYF
TGTGCCAGCAGTTTCGCGGGAAACACCATATATTTT
>TRBJ1-5|TRBV6-5|few|.
CASSLQSNQPQHF
TGTGCCAGCAGTTTACAGAGCAATCAGCCCCAGCATTTT
>TRBJ2-1|TRBV2|.|TRBD2
CASRFPGLAGGGNEQFF
TGTGCCAGCAGATTTCCGGGACTAGCGGGGGGTGGGAATGAGCAGTTCTTC
>TRBJ2-7|TRBV28|.|TRBD1
CAVPGQGEYEQYF
TGTGCCGTCCCGGGACAGGGTGAATACGAGCAGTACTTC
>TRBJ1-1|TRBV6-5|.|.
CASSYSGTLEAFF
TGTGCCAGCAGTTATTCCGGGACTTTAGAAGCTTTCTTT
>TRBJ1-5|TRBV4-1|.|.
CASSRTVVGGSNQPQHF
TGCGCCAGCAGCCGGACAGTCGTTGGGGGTAGCAATCAGCCCCAGCATTTT
>TRBJ2-3|TRBV2|.|TRBD2
CASSAGTSGGAGTDTQYF
TGTGCCAGCAGCGCAGGGACTAGCGGGGGGGCAGGTACAGATACGCAGTATTTT
>TRBJ1-1|TRBV2|.|.
CASSVGQRNTEAFF
TGTGCCAGCAGCGTTGGACAGCGGAACACTGAAGCTTTCTTT
>TRBJ2-5|TRBV2|.|TRBD2
CASRPGLGETQYF
TGTGCCAGCAGACCAGGACTAGGAGAGACCCAGTACTTC
>TRBJ1-1|TRBV6-2/TRBV6-3|.|TRBD1
CASSYTPRGLNTEAFF
TGTGCCAGCAGTTATACCCCTAGGGGGCTCAACACTGAAGCTTTCTTT
>TRBJ1-1|TRBV6-5|once|.
CASSTDGGNTEAFF
TGTGCCAGCAGTACCGACGGGGGGAACACTGAAGCTTTCTTT
>TRBJ1-1|TRBV19|.|TRBD1
CASKWQGARRNTEAFF
TGTGCCAGTAAATGGCAGGGGGCGCGGAGGAACACTGAAGCTTTCTTT
>TRBJ2-5|TRBV27|.|TRBD2
CASRRIGRGITVQEPQYF
TGTGCCAGCAGGCGGATCGGGAGGGGCATAACGGTCCAAGAGCCCCAGTACTTC
>TRBJ2-7|TRBV6-1|.|TRBD1
CASGLRGGHSYEQYF
TGTGCCAGCGGACTTAGAGGGGGCCACTCCTACGAGCAGTACTTC
>TRBJ1-3|TRBV7-9|.|TRBD1
CASSPQGANSGNTIYF
TGTGCCAGCAGCCCTCAGGGGGCCAACTCTGGAAACACCATATATTTT
>TRBJ1-4|TRBV3-1/TRBV3-2|.|.
CASSHPTGNEKLFF
TGTGCCAGCAGCCACCCGACGGGGAATGAAAAACTGTTTTTT